The clone carrying this T cell receptor beta chain has at least ten counts. CDR1 and CDR2 from the germline V gene are KGHDR and SFDVKD. The J segment lost 0 bases and the V segment lost 6 bases, leaving 14 bases of the junction unmatched. This CDR3 is 20 amino acids long. No patient received treatment before thyroid surgery. This sample was included in a study of metastatic and nonmetastatic thyroid tumors. TCRdb recomputed clones from the PCR reads via MiXCR. The sample shows about 93,000 clones, 12% of them seen only once. The TCR originated in a female donor with papillary thyroid cancer or a benign thyroid nodule (not recorded which). Some clones in this sample may be carry-over from other donors' samples. V gene TRBV24-1 combines with J gene TRBJ2-6, with TRBD1 matching over 9 bases. The specimen sequenced was blood. CDR3: CATSRRVTGGGLSGANVLTF. The DNA for the CDR3 is TGTGCCACCAGTAGGAGGGTAACAGGGGGCGGACTCTCTGGGGCCAACGTCCTGACTTTC.